One sample yielded the 5 T cell receptor beta chains listed below, sequenced in a study of OX40 agonist ivuxolimab in advanced cancers. Receptor libraries were prepared by the immunoSEQ multiplex PCR assay. The source is immuneACCESS, and TCRdb retained only in-frame sequences with V and J called. Part of the clones is not carried over; for the studies checked, unresolved V genes explain less than half of this, and the remainder is unexplained. Within this sample are around 39,000 clones, with less than 85% of them counted one time only. The leading ten clones occupy 1.8% of the sample. Source: CD4+ or CD8+ T cells sorted from blood, taken in a trial of the OX40 agonist ivuxolimab. All receptors derive from an adult with an advanced solid tumor such as melanoma, head and neck, liver or kidney cancer.

The chain is built from TRBV5-1 and TRBJ1-2, with D tentatively TRBD1 (6 bases). The germline gives CDR1 SGHRS, CDR2 YFSETQ. Trimming cost V 1 base and J 6 bases, with 10 bases left between them. The CDR3 has 13 residues. The CDR3 loop reads CASSLPTGNGYTF. The CDR3 DNA sequence: TGCGCCAGCAGCTTGCCTACAGGGAATGGCTACACCTTC. Filled out from reference TRBV5-1 and TRBJ1-2, the complete variable domain reads KAGVTQTPRYLIKTRGQQVTLSCSPISGHRSVSWYQQTPGQGLQFLFEYFSETQRNKGNFPGRFSGRQFSNSRSEMNVSTLELGDSALYLCASSLPTGNGYTFGSGTRLTVV.

This clone was observed a few times. V and J are TRBV5-6 and TRBJ1-3; D is undetermined. The CDR3 consists of 16 residues. Looked up from germline, CDR1 is SGHDT and CDR2 is YYEEEE. V lost 1 base and J 0 bases, leaving 11 bases between the germline ends. CDR3 residues: CASSLWAAGSGNTIYF. The DNA for the CDR3 is TGTGCCAGCAGCTTGTGGGCGGCCGGCTCTGGAAACACCATATATTTT.

V gene TRBV7-2 combines with J gene TRBJ1-1, with 11 bases lining up with TRBD1. The CDR3 consists of 16 residues. J lost 5 bases, V lost 6 bases, and 11 bases had no gene match. CDR1 and CDR2 from the germline V gene are SGHTA and FQGNSA. This CDR3 is CASRTSTGTGGTEAFF. In DNA form, the CDR3 reads TGTGCCAGCAGGACTAGTACCGGGACAGGGGGAACTGAAGCTTTCTTT.

V is TRBV5-8 and J is TRBJ2-2; D is tentatively TRBD1 or TRBD2 (5 bases each). The germline CDR1 and CDR2 sequences are SGHTS and YDEGEE. Trimming removed 4 bases from V and 7 bases from J, with 14 bases in between. The length of the CDR3 is 14 residues. CDR3 in amino acids: CASSPGRIIGELFF. For the CDR3, the DNA is TGTGCCAGCAGCCCGGGACGGATAATCGGGGAGCTGTTTTTT.

This chain uses TRBV19 with TRBJ1-5, with 9 positions matching TRBD1. Germline loops: CDR1 LNHDA, CDR2 SQIVND (reference sequence). With V trimmed by 5 bases and J by 6 bases, 5 bases remained unmatched. This CDR3 contains 14 residues. CDR3 loop: CASSSQGAGQPQHF. CDR3 nucleotides: TGTGCCAGTAGTTCACAGGGGGCGGGTCAGCCCCAGCATTTT.